The source of this T cell receptor (beta chain) is a study of T cell repertoires in cytomegalovirus infection. Ten or more counts support this clonotype. TCRdb used MiXCR to reprocess the reads, holding one entry per CDR3 protein. The sample shows about 150,000 distinct CDR3 sequences, about a quarter of them seen only once. The germline V gene encodes CDR1 SGHVS and CDR2 FNYEAQ. Trimming stripped 0 bases from V and 10 bases from J, with 16 bases between. The CDR3 has 14 residues. The sample comprised PBMCs. This TCR was sampled from a human donor in good health (CMV status not recorded). Some clones in this sample may be carry-over from other donors' samples. J is TRBJ2-7 and V is TRBV7-6; the D gene is possibly TRBD1 (6 bases). CDR3 nucleotides: TGTGCCAGCAGCTTAGCCGGAACAGGGACCGGACAGTACTTC. Its translation: CASSLAGTGTGQYF. Based on the CDR3 plus reference TRBV7-6 and TRBJ2-7, the full variable domain is GAGVSQSPRYKVTKRGQDVALRCDPISGHVSLYWYRQALGQGPEFLTYFNYEAQQDKSGLPNDRFSAERPEGSISTLTIQRTEQRDSAMYRCASSLAGTGTGQYFGPGTRLTVT.